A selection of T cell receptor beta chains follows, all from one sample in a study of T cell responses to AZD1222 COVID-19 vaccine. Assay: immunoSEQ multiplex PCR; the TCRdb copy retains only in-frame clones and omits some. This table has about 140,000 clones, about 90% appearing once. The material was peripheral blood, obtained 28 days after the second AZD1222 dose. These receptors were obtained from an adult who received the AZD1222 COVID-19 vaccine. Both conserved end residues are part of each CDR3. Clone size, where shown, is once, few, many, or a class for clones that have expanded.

CDR3: CASSRDRGLYQPQHF
size: .
V: TRBV2
J: TRBJ1-5

CDR3: CASSQGRGRNYEQYF
size: .
V: TRBV3-1/TRBV3-2
J: TRBJ2-7

CDR3: CASSGEFYGYTF
size: .
V: TRBV25-1
J: TRBJ1-2

CDR3: CASSLGFGVGEQFF
size: .
V: TRBV5-1
J: TRBJ2-1

CDR3: CASSGASSYEQYF
size: .
V: TRBV12-3/TRBV12-4
J: TRBJ2-7

CDR3: CASSPRKAVSNQPQHF
size: .
V: TRBV27
J: TRBJ1-5

CDR3: CASSQEGASLGGYTF
size: .
V: TRBV4-1
J: TRBJ1-2

CDR3: CSASLGLQSNQPQHF
size: once
V: TRBV20-1
J: TRBJ1-5

CDR3: CASSLTGARDTQYF
size: .
V: TRBV6-5
J: TRBJ2-3

CDR3: CASRDAPNEQFF
size: .
V: TRBV6-5
J: TRBJ2-1

CDR3: CASTPGANVLTF
size: .
V: TRBV2
J: TRBJ2-6

CDR3: CAWAEGNTIYF
size: .
V: TRBV30
J: TRBJ1-3

CDR3: CASSPIGAGGTQYF
size: .
V: TRBV19
J: TRBJ2-5

CDR3: CASSPQGINEKLFF
size: .
V: TRBV7-8
J: TRBJ1-4

CDR3: CAWSLSSLAKNIQYF
size: .
V: TRBV30
J: TRBJ2-4

CDR3: CASTQTGPTEAFF
size: few
V: TRBV28
J: TRBJ1-1

CDR3: CASSQWGGEKLFF
size: .
V: TRBV27
J: TRBJ1-4

CDR3: CASSLEIWTGQETQYF
size: .
V: TRBV11-2
J: TRBJ2-5

CDR3: CASSVEGRSISGYTF
size: .
V: TRBV9
J: TRBJ1-2

CDR3: CASSLTGGHSYNEQFF
size: .
V: TRBV7-3
J: TRBJ2-1

CDR3: CATSDPRGGSYGYTF
size: .
V: TRBV24-1
J: TRBJ1-2

CDR3: CASSAPGTDTQYF
size: .
V: TRBV12-3/TRBV12-4
J: TRBJ2-3

CDR3: CASSTRDGNMNTEAFF
size: .
V: TRBV18
J: TRBJ1-1

CDR3: CASSEERTGRNTEAFF
size: .
V: TRBV25-1
J: TRBJ1-1

CDR3: CASKSGGNTIYF
size: .
V: TRBV12-3/TRBV12-4
J: TRBJ1-3

CDR3: CATSDPSGAETQYF
size: .
V: TRBV24-1
J: TRBJ2-5

CDR3: CASSVVDLNTEAFF
size: .
V: TRBV2
J: TRBJ1-1

CDR3: CASSYGGVPPHGYTF
size: .
V: TRBV6-2/TRBV6-3
J: TRBJ1-2

CDR3: CASSPNGYEQYF
size: .
V: TRBV28
J: TRBJ2-7

CDR3: CAISARQGSGNQPQHF
size: .
V: TRBV10-3
J: TRBJ1-5

CDR3: CASSSRGSGSPLHF
size: .
V: TRBV6-5
J: TRBJ1-6

CDR3: CASSLGWGSGKNIQYF
size: .
V: TRBV5-4
J: TRBJ2-4

CDR3: CAISGFQGITGNTIYF
size: .
V: TRBV10-3
J: TRBJ1-3

CDR3: CASSLPGSYEQYF
size: .
V: TRBV7-8
J: TRBJ2-7

CDR3: CASSYRQGPNQPQHF
size: .
V: TRBV7-2
J: TRBJ1-5

CDR3: CAWSGAVSDNEQFF
size: .
V: TRBV30
J: TRBJ2-1

CDR3: CASSPRGEAFF
size: .
V: TRBV7-9
J: TRBJ1-1

CDR3: CASSLFENEQFF
size: .
V: TRBV28
J: TRBJ2-1

CDR3: CASSRGTYQPQHF
size: .
V: TRBV6-5
J: TRBJ1-5

CDR3: CASSLDPVVAISSEAFF
size: .
V: TRBV5-4
J: TRBJ1-1

CDR3: CASSSPGQAGNSPLHF
size: .
V: TRBV19
J: TRBJ1-6

CDR3: CASSSDNYGYTF
size: .
V: TRBV3-1/TRBV3-2
J: TRBJ1-2

CDR3: CASSDPGTADTIYF
size: .
V: TRBV9
J: TRBJ1-3

CDR3: CASSPRQSDTQYF
size: .
V: TRBV11-3
J: TRBJ2-3

CDR3: CSVTSGRHEQYF
size: .
V: TRBV29-1
J: TRBJ2-7

CDR3: CASSPRLAGDYEQYF
size: .
V: TRBV7-2
J: TRBJ2-7

CDR3: CASRRTGQNTEAFF
size: .
V: TRBV6-5
J: TRBJ1-1

CDR3: CASSEGGARQPQHF
size: .
V: TRBV2
J: TRBJ1-5